These 24 T cell receptor beta chains were all obtained from the same sample, sequenced in a study of T cells in Graves' hyperthyroidism and ophthalmopathy. The CDR3 regions of TCR beta were amplified from RNA transcripts. HTBI primers were used for first-round RT-PCR of the TCR CDR3. TCRdb re-analysed the multiplex PCR reads in MiXCR, keeping a single row per CDR3 protein. The sample has roughly 700,000 distinct CDR3 sequences, around a third seen once. Sample: blood. These receptors all stem from a woman in her thirties or forties with Graves' hyperthyroidism.

The chain links TRBV6-1 to TRBJ2-5, with D perhaps matching TRBD2 (5 bases). Germline assignment: CDR1 MNHNS and CDR2 SASEGT. This CDR3 spans 14 amino acids. With 5 bases removed from V and 1 base from J, the gap between germline ends came to 11 bases. CDR3 loop: CASSPGGFQETQYF. In DNA, the CDR3 is TGTGCCAGCAGTCCCGGAGGATTCCAAGAGACCCAGTACTTC.

This sequence joins TRBV7-2 and TRBJ2-7; TRBD2 agrees at 10 bases. This CDR3 is 15 amino acids long. Per the germline V gene, CDR1 is SGHTA and CDR2 is FQGNSA. The J segment lost 2 bases and the V segment lost 5 bases, leaving 6 bases of the junction unmatched. This chain's CDR3 is CASSPLAGAAYEQYF. The CDR3 DNA reads as TGTGCCAGCAGCCCGCTAGCGGGGGCTGCCTACGAGCAGTACTTC.

V gene TRBV20-1 combines with J gene TRBJ1-1; D perhaps matches TRBD1 (6 bases). Germline CDR1 is DFQATT and CDR2 is SNEGSKA (reference sequence). V dropped 3 bases and J dropped 7 bases, with 21 bases sitting between them. This CDR3 spans 15 amino acids. The CDR3 sequence: CSARSGTGRGYEAFF. The CDR3 nucleotides are TGCAGTGCTAGGTCGGGGACGGGCAGGGGATATGAAGCTTTCTTT.

The V gene is TRBV12-3 or TRBV12-4, the J gene TRBJ2-7; 7 bases map to TRBD2. V gave up 7 bases and J gave up 4 bases; unmatched junction bases: 13. The CDR3 has 15 residues. Here the CDR3 DNA reads TGTGCCAGCAAACGTCAGGCGGGAGAGTGGTACGAGCAGTACTTC. Translated, it gives CASKRQAGEWYEQYF.

This rearrangement joins TRBV5-6 to TRBJ2-1; a weak D match, TRBD2 (5 bases). The germline CDR1 and CDR2 sequences are SGHDT and YYEEEE. V lost 6 bases and J lost 0, with 10 bases in between. The CDR3 sequence is 14 residues long. CDR3 DNA: TGTGCCAGCATCAGCGGTAGCTCCTACAATGAGCAGTTCTTC. Residues: CASISGSSYNEQFF.

The chain recombines TRBV19 with TRBJ1-1; unclear D gene. The CDR3 runs to 15 residues. V was shortened by 5 bases and J by 0 bases, with 13 bases between the two germline ends. Germline CDR1 reads LNHDA; CDR2 reads SQIVND (reference sequence). Here the CDR3 DNA reads TGTGCCAGTAGTGTGAATATTATAATGAACACTGAAGCTTTCTTT. Translation gives CASSVNIIMNTEAFF.

With regard to this clonotype: It may be a read error: a sequence one base away is much more abundant. The V gene is TRBV7-8, the J gene TRBJ1-1, with 7 bases identical to TRBD1. Germline trimming cut 3 bases from V and 6 bases from J; bases unmatched to any gene: 7. The V gene's germline CDR1 is SGHVS and CDR2 FQNEAQ. CDR3 length: 14 amino acids. The CDR3 protein is CASSFSGTVAEAFF. CDR3 nucleotide sequence: TGTGCCAGCAGCTTTTCCGGGACAGTCGCTGAAGCTTTCTTT. Complete variable domain (other parts from reference TRBV7-8 and TRBJ1-1): GAGVSQSPRYKVAKRGQDVALRCDPISGHVSLFWYQQALGQGPEFLTYFQNEAQLDKSGLPSDRFFAERPEGSVSTLKIQRTQQEDSAVYLCASSFSGTVAEAFFGQGTRLTVV.

This clonotype showed up many times. Sequence at one end of the junction differs from germline and may be a read error. The chain couples TRBV20-1 to TRBJ1-2, with D unresolved. Germline V gene sequence: CDR1 DFQATT, CDR2 SNEGSKA (reference sequence). The CDR3 has 11 residues. The CDR3 region has the DNA TGCAGTGCTAGTGGGGTTTATGACGGGCTGTTC. Translated: CSASGVYDGLF.

There are many counts of this clonotype. The rearrangement links TRBV7-3 to TRBJ1-5; D ambiguous. Germline CDR1 is SGHTA and CDR2 is FQGTGA. The V end was cut by 4 bases, the J end by 2 bases, with 21 bases between. The CDR3 consists of 18 residues. This chain's CDR3 is CASSSLPGPRRGNQPQHF. The DNA of the CDR3 is TGTGCCAGCAGCTCCCTCCCGGGCCCAAGAAGGGGCAATCAGCCCCAGCATTTT.

This clonotype came up many times. The CDR3 loop reads CASSFRGIATEAFF. The CDR3 nucleotides are TGTGCCAGCAGTTTCCGGGGGATCGCCACTGAAGCTTTCTTT. The chain recombines TRBV12-3 or TRBV12-4 with TRBJ1-1; possible D gene TRBD1, 5 bases. Trimming left V 3 bases short and J 4 bases short, with 12 bases between. The CDR3 runs 14 residues.

The CDR3 loop is CASSLYGVGSYTF. Here the CDR3 DNA reads TGTGCCAGCAGCTTATACGGGGTCGGAAGCTACACCTTC. V is TRBV7-2 and J is TRBJ1-2; D is uncertain. Trimming removed 2 bases from V and 9 bases from J, with 13 bases in between. This CDR3 contains 13 residues. CDR1 and CDR2 from the germline V gene are SGHTA and FQGNSA.

This clonotype showed up just a few times. The genes are TRBV27 and TRBJ1-1, with no clear D. Germline assignment: CDR1 MNHEY and CDR2 SMNVEV (reference sequence). This CDR3 comprises 13 residues. Trimming removed 6 bases at V and 3 bases at J, with 11 bases between. The CDR3 loop is CASSWSRYTEAFF. DNA of the CDR3: TGTGCCAGCAGCTGGAGCAGATACACTGAAGCTTTCTTT.

The chain couples TRBV20-1 to TRBJ2-7; 9 nucleotides line up with TRBD1. The CDR3 is 14 residues long. Germline CDR1 reads DFQATT; CDR2 reads SNEGSKA (reference sequence). V trimming: 6 bases; J trimming: 2 bases; junction bases outside the gene matches: 8. The DNA of the CDR3 is TGCAGTGCGCAAGAGGACAGGGGCACCTACGAGCAGTACTTC. Encoded protein: CSAQEDRGTYEQYF.

This chain uses TRBV19 with TRBJ2-5, with 8 positions matching TRBD1. V lost 9 bases, J lost 5 bases, and 14 bases stayed unmatched. Germline CDR1 is LNHDA and CDR2 is SQIVND (reference sequence). The CDR3 runs to 15 residues. The CDR3, as DNA: TGTGCCAGCTCACCTGTCCCGGGACAGGAGGAGACCCAGTACTTC. It yields the protein CASSPVPGQEETQYF.

This clonotype showed up many times. The chain carries TRBV15 and TRBJ2-2; D perhaps matches TRBD2 (5 bases). Germline V gives CDR1 LNHNV, CDR2 YYDKDF (reference sequence). V gave up 4 bases and J gave up 0 bases, with 15 bases separating them. The CDR3 contains 17 residues. The CDR3 is CATSKSREHSNTGELFF. CDR3 sequence (DNA): TGTGCCACCAGCAAAAGCCGGGAACACTCGAACACCGGGGAGCTGTTTTTT. The whole variable domain, filled in from reference TRBV15 and TRBJ2-2, reads DAMVIQNPRYQVTQFGKPVTLSCSQTLNHNVMYWYQQKSSQAPKLLFHYYDKDFNNEADTPDNFQSRRPNTSFCFLDIRSPGLGDTAMYLCATSKSREHSNTGELFFGEGSRLTVL.

Here the CDR3 reads CAIGGQDEKLFF. The CDR3 DNA is TGTGCCATCGGAGGGCAAGATGAAAAACTGTTTTTT. This chain connects TRBV10-3 to TRBJ1-4; D remains ambiguous. Trimming left V 8 bases short and J 6 bases short, with 10 bases between. CDR3 length: 12 amino acids. Germline V CDR1 and CDR2: ENHRY, SYGVKD.

This clonotype was seen a few times. The rearrangement joins TRBV19 to TRBJ1-5, with TRBD1 matching 7 bases. Trimming cost V 11 bases and J 7 bases; bases outside gene matches: 11. CDR1 and CDR2 (germline): LNHDA, SQIVND (reference sequence). This CDR3 is built from 13 residues. CDR3: CAAARDRAQPQHF. The CDR3 DNA follows: TGTGCCGCGGCCCGGGACAGAGCGCAGCCCCAGCATTTT.

This clonotype was detected a few times. The V gene is TRBV27, the J gene TRBJ1-4, with TRBD1 identical over 7 bases. Germline loops: CDR1 MNHEY, CDR2 SMNVEV (reference sequence). CDR3 length equals 15 residues. J lost 3 bases, V lost 4 bases, and 5 bases had no gene match. This CDR3 is CASSSTGDANEKLFF. DNA for the CDR3: TGTGCCAGCAGTTCCACAGGGGACGCTAATGAAAAACTGTTTTTT.

The chain links TRBV2 to TRBJ2-7, with 10 nucleotides matching TRBD2. The CDR3 spans 15 residues. Trimming removed 1 base from V and 2 bases from J; junction bases left unmatched: 2. Germline CDR1 is SNHLY and CDR2 is FYNNEI. CDR3 in DNA: TGTGCCAGCAGTGAAGGGACTAGCGGTACCTACGAGCAGTACTTC. Translation gives CASSEGTSGTYEQYF.

This clonotype was seen at least ten times. This chain connects TRBV6-5 to TRBJ1-2; D is unresolved. Germline V gene data show CDR1 as MNHEY and CDR2 as SVGAGI. V dropped 6 bases and J dropped 2 bases, with 10 bases sitting between them. CDR3 size: 13 residues. In DNA form, the CDR3 reads TGTGCCAGCAGAACGGACGGGAACTATGGCTACACCTTC. Its translation: CASRTDGNYGYTF.

The sample holds many counts of this clonotype. The chain uses TRBV29-1 and TRBJ2-7, with a possible D match to TRBD1 (5 bases). V shed 4 bases and J shed 6 bases, with 16 bases lying between them. The V gene's germline CDR1 is SQVTM and CDR2 ANQGSEA. This CDR3 contains 13 residues. The CDR3 sequence: CSVGRRDRCEQYF. CDR3 sequence (DNA): TGCAGCGTTGGCCGCCGCGACAGATGCGAGCAGTACTTC.

The sample holds many counts of this clonotype. The chain joins TRBV13 to TRBJ1-1, with D uncertain. Germline CDR1 reads PRHDT; CDR2 reads FYEKMQ (reference sequence). Trimming pared 3 bases from V and 7 bases from J, leaving 6 bases between. This CDR3 has 11 residues. The CDR3 DNA is TGTGCCAGCAGCTTGGCTGATGAAGCTTTCTTT. Encoded protein: CASSLADEAFF.

This clonotype appeared many times. The gene calls are TRBV7-2 and TRBJ1-3; TRBD1 agrees at 8 bases. The CDR3 runs to 15 residues. The trim removed 5 bases at V and 9 bases at J, leaving 12 bases unmatched. CDR1 and CDR2 from the germline V gene are SGHTA and FQGNSA. The chain's CDR3 is CASSQDRASAGTIYF. The DNA for the CDR3 is TGTGCCAGCAGCCAGGACAGGGCTTCTGCCGGCACCATATATTTT.

The chain couples TRBV15 to TRBJ1-2; no firm D call. Germline CDR1 LNHNV, CDR2 YYDKDF (reference sequence). CDR3 size: 13 residues. The V end lost 3 bases, the J end lost 11 bases, and 16 bases lay between the germline ends. DNA of the CDR3: TGTGCCACCAGCAGCTTAGTTGCTCCGCGGTACACCTTC. This gives the protein CATSSLVAPRYTF.